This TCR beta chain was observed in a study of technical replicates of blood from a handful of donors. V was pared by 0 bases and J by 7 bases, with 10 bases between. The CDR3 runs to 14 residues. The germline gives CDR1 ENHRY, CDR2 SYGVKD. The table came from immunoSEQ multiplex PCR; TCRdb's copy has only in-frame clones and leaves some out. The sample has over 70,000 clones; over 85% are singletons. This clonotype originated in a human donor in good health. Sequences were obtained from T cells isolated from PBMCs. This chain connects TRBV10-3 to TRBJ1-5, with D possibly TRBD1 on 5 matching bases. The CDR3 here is CAISESGRGQPQHF. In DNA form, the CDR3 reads TGTGCCATCAGTGAGTCGGGGAGGGGACAGCCCCAGCATTTT.